This T cell receptor (beta chain) was identified in a study of control samples from healthy donors and cancer patients. A remark on this clone: Within the sample, other DNA sequences also encode this same CDR3.

The CDR3 is 14 residues long. J gave up 4 bases and V 1 base, and 0 bases lay outside the gene matches. From germline, CDR1 is LGHNA and CDR2 YNFKEQ. Measured with immunoSEQ multiplex PCR; TCRdb has only the in-frame clones, and not every one. The profile shows over 200,000 clones, roughly 87% of them singletons. This TCR was recovered from a woman aged 60 to 75 with lung cancer. The sample was PBMCs. This rearrangement joins TRBV4-2 to TRBJ2-5, with TRBD2 matching over 10 bases. Here the CDR3 reads CASSQGLAGETQYF. In DNA, the CDR3 is TGTGCCAGCAGCCAAGGACTAGCGGGAGAGACCCAGTACTTC.